Listed below are T cell receptor beta chains from one sample, sequenced in a study of blood T cell repertoires in COVID-19. This table comes from immunoSEQ multiplex PCR, and its TCRdb copy is limited to in-frame clones, with some not included. The sample holds around 100,000 clones, approximately 80% seen once. The sequenced sample was peripheral blood. These receptor sequences come from a man aged 60-69 years with acute or convalescent COVID-19. CDR3s include the opening cysteine and the closing phenylalanine or tryptophan. The order of the fields is clone size, D gene, V gene, J gene, CDR3 protein, CDR3 DNA. A D gene is named only where the DNA matches it firmly. Some rows have no size entry. The others give once, few or many, or a class for an expanded clone.

NA	TRBD2	TRBV5-1	TRBJ2-2	CASSPWTSGSKTGELFF	TGCGCCAGCAGCCCATGGACTAGCGGGAGTAAAACCGGGGAGCTGTTTTTT
NA	TRBD1	TRBV25-1	TRBJ2-7	CASSETGVVYEQYF	TGTGCCAGCAGTGAAACAGGGGTCGTCTACGAGCAGTACTTC
NA	TRBD1	TRBV6-5	TRBJ1-4	CASSYSGQGDEKLFF	TGTGCCAGCAGTTACTCCGGACAGGGTGATGAAAAACTGTTTTTT
NA	NA	TRBV10-3	TRBJ1-4	CAISAGGNEKLFF	TGTGCCATCAGTGCGGGTGGGAATGAAAAACTGTTTTTT
NA	TRBD1	TRBV19	TRBJ1-1	CASSPTQGARTEAFF	TGTGCCAGTAGTCCCACTCAGGGGGCCCGGACTGAAGCTTTCTTT
NA	TRBD1	TRBV5-1	TRBJ1-1	CASSLALGQGGTEAFF	TGCGCCAGCAGCTTGGCCCTGGGACAGGGTGGCACTGAAGCTTTCTTT
NA	TRBD2	TRBV5-1	TRBJ2-3	CASSSLAGRGSGTQYF	TGCGCCAGCAGCTCTTTAGCGGGACGGGGGAGCGGTACGCAGTATTTT
NA	NA	TRBV6-5	TRBJ2-1	CASMNGGTANEQFF	TGTGCCAGCATGAACGGCGGGACAGCCAATGAGCAGTTCTTC
NA	NA	TRBV28	TRBJ1-4	CASRPMAGNEKLFF	TGTGCCAGCAGACCGATGGCGGGGAACGAAAAACTGTTTTTT
NA	NA	TRBV18	TRBJ2-1	CASSPRSAAVNEQFF	TGTGCCAGCTCACCACGCTCAGCGGCAGTCAATGAGCAGTTCTTC
NA	TRBD2	TRBV6-5	TRBJ2-1	CASSYSSGRNEQFF	TGTGCCAGCAGTTACTCTAGCGGGAGAAATGAGCAGTTCTTC
NA	NA	TRBV7-8	TRBJ1-3	CASSLDRNPSGNTIYF	TGTGCCAGCAGCCTAGACAGGAACCCCTCTGGAAACACCATATATTTT
NA	NA	TRBV25-1	TRBJ2-3	CASSGLWGQGLGTQYF	TGTGCCAGCAGTGGACTGTGGGGGCAGGGTCTTGGTACGCAGTATTTT
NA	TRBD2	TRBV28	TRBJ2-7	CASSLRILAGGSYEQYF	TGTGCCAGCAGTTTAAGAATTCTAGCGGGAGGCTCCTACGAGCAGTACTTC
NA	NA	TRBV29-1	TRBJ1-6	CSAPPFYNSPLHF	TGCAGCGCTCCCCCCTTCTATAATTCACCCCTCCACTTT
NA	TRBD1	TRBV12-3/TRBV12-4	TRBJ1-4	CASSWTGEKLFF	TGTGCCAGCAGTTGGACAGGTGAAAAACTGTTTTTT
NA	TRBD1	TRBV5-1	TRBJ2-7	CASSFRGQLYEQYF	TGCGCCAGCAGCTTCAGGGGGCAGCTCTACGAGCAGTACTTC
NA	TRBD2	TRBV19	TRBJ2-7	CASSLAGGPGSYEQYF	TGTGCCAGTAGTTTGGCGGGAGGGCCCGGGTCTTACGAGCAGTACTTC
NA	NA	TRBV5-1	TRBJ2-5	CATAGRGGERETQYF	TGCGCCACCGCTGGGAGAGGGGGAGAGAGGGAGACCCAGTACTTC
NA	TRBD2	TRBV9	TRBJ2-1	CASSGTSAHNEQFF	TGTGCCAGCAGCGGAACTAGCGCCCACAATGAGCAGTTCTTC
NA	NA	TRBV29-1	TRBJ1-1	CSVESYSEAFF	TGCAGCGTTGAATCCTACAGCGAAGCTTTCTTT
NA	NA	TRBV10-3	TRBJ1-3	CAISESVSGGNTIYF	TGTGCCATCAGTGAGTCTGTTTCAGGGGGAAACACCATATATTTT
NA	TRBD2	TRBV29-1	TRBJ2-1	CSVRGLAGGFSNEQFF	TGCAGCGTGAGGGGACTAGCGGGAGGATTTAGCAATGAGCAGTTCTTC
few	NA	TRBV7-2	TRBJ1-6	CASSRGSISNSPLHF	TGTGCCAGCAGCAGGGGCTCCATATCTAATTCACCCCTCCACTTT